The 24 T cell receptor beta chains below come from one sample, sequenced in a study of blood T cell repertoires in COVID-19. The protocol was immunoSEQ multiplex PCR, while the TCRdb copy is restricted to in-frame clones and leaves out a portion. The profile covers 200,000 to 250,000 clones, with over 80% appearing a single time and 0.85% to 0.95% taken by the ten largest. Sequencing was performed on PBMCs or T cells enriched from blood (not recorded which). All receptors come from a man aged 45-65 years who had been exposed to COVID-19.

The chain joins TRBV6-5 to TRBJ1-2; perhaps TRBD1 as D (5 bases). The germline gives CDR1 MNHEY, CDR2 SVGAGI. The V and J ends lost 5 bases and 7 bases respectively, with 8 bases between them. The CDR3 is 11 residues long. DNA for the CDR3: TGTGCCAGCAGTCAGGGAGGTGGCTACACCTTC. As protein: CASSQGGGYTF.

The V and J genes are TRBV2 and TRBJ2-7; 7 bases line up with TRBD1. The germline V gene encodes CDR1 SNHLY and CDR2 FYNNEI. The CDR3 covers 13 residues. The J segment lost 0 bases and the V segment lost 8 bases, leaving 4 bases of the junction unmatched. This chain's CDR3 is CASSGQLSYEQYV. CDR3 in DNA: TGTGCCAGCTCGGGACAGCTCTCCTACGAGCAGTACGTC.

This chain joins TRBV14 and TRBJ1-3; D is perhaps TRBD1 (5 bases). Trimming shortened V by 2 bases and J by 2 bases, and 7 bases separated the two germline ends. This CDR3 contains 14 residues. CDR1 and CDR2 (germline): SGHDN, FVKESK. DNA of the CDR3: TGTGCCAGCAGCCAACTGGGGCCTGGAAACACCATATATTTT. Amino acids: CASSQLGPGNTIYF.

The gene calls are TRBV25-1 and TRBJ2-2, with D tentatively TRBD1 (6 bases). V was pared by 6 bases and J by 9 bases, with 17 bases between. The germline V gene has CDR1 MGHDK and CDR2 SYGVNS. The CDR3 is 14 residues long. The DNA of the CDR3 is TGTGCCAGCAGCACAGGGACCCGTTACCGGGAGCTGTTTTTT. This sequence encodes CASSTGTRYRELFF.

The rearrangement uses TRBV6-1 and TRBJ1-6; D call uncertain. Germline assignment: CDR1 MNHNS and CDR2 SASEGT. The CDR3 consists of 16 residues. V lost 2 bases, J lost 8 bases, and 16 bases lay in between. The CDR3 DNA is TGTGCCAGCAGTGAATGGTCAGGTCTATTCGATTCACCCCTCCACTTT. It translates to CASSEWSGLFDSPLHF.

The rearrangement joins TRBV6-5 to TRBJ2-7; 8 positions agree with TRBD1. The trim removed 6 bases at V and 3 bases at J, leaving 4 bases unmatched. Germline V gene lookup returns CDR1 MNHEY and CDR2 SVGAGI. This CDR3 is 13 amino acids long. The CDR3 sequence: CASRVTGDYEQYV. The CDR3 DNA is TGTGCCAGCAGGGTGACAGGGGACTACGAGCAGTACGTC.

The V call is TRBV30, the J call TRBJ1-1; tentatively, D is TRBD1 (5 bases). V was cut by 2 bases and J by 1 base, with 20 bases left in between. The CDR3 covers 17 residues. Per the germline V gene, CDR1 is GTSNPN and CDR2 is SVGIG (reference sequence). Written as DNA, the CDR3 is TGTGCCTGGAGTCGCCCCTTCACAGGCAGGGCGAACACTGAAGCTTTCTTT. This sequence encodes CAWSRPFTGRANTEAFF.

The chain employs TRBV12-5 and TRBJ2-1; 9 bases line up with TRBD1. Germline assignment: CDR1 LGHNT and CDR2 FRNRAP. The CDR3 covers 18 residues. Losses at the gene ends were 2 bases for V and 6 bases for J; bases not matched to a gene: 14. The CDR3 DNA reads TGTGCTAGTGGTTTGTTCCAAAAAACCGGGACAGGGTTCAATGAGCAGTTCTTC. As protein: CASGLFQKTGTGFNEQFF. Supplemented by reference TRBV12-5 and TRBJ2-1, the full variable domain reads DARVTQTPRHKVTEMGQEVTMRCQPILGHNTVFWYRQTMMQGLELLAYFRNRAPLDDSGMPKDRFSAEMPDATLATLKIQPSEPRDSAVYFCASGLFQKTGTGFNEQFFGPGTRLTVL.

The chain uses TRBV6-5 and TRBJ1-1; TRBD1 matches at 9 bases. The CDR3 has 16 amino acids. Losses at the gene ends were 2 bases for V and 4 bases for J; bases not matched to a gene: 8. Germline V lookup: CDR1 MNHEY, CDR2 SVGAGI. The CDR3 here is CASSYQGTGRPTEAFF. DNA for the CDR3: TGTGCCAGCAGTTACCAGGGGACAGGGCGGCCCACTGAAGCTTTCTTT.

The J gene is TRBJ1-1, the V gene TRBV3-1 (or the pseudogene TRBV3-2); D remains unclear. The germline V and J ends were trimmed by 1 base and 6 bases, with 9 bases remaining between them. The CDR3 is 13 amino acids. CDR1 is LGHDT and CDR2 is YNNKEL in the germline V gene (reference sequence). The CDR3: CASSQARAAEAFF. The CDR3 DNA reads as TGTGCCAGCAGCCAAGCGCGGGCAGCTGAAGCTTTCTTT.

The CDR3 loop reads CASSLEGAVRNEQFF. The CDR3 bases are TGTGCCAGCAGCTTAGAGGGGGCGGTCCGGAATGAGCAGTTCTTC. The chain recombines TRBV7-3 with TRBJ2-1, with 7 bases matching TRBD1. CDR3 length equals 15 residues. V gave up 2 bases and J gave up 7 bases; unmatched junction bases: 8. Germline CDR1 SGHTA, CDR2 FQGTGA.

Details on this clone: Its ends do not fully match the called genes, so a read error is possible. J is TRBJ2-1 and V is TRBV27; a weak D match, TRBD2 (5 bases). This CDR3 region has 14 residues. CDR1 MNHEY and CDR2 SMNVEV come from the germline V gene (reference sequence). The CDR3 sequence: CASSFGETYIEQFF. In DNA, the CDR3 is TGTGCCAGCAGTTTCGGGGAGACCTACATTGAGCAGTTCTTC.

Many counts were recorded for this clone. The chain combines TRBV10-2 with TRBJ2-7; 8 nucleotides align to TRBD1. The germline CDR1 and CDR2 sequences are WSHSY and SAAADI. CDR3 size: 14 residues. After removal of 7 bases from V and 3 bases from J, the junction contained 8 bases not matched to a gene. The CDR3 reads CASKAGTGHYEQYF. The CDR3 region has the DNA TGCGCCAGCAAAGCCGGGACAGGACACTACGAGCAGTACTTC.

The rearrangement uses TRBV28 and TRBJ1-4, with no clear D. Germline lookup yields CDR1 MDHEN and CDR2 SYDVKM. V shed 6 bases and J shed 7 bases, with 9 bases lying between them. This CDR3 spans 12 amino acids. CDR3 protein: CASRGGGEKLFF. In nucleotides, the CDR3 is TGTGCCAGCAGGGGAGGAGGTGAAAAACTGTTTTTT.

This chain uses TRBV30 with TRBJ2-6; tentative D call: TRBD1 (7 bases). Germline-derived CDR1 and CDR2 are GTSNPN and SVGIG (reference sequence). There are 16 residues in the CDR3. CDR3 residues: CASYPGGGSGANVLTF. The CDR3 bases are TGTGCTAGCTACCCAGGGGGAGGCTCTGGGGCCAACGTCCTGACTTTC. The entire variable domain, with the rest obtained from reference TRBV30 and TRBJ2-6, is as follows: SQTIHQWPATLVQPVGSPLSLECTVEGTSNPNLYWYRQAAGRGLQLLFYSVGIGQISSEVPQNLSASRPQDRQFILSSKKLLLSDSGFYLCASYPGGGSGANVLTFGAGSRLTVL.

CDR3 region: CASSSVNTEAFF. In nucleotides, the CDR3 is TGTGCCAGCAGTTCAGTGAACACTGAAGCTTTCTTT. The chain recombines TRBV11-3 with TRBJ1-1; D remains ambiguous. The CDR3 is 12 amino acids. Germline V gene lookup returns CDR1 SGHNT and CDR2 YENEEA. V was shortened by 6 bases and J by 0 bases, with 5 bases between the two germline ends.

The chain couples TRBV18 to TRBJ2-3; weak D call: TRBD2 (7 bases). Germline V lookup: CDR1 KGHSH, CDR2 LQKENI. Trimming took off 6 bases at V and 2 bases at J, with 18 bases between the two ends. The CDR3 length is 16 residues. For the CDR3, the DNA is TGTGCCAGCTCCCCTACTAACGGGGGGCACACAGATACGCAGTATTTT. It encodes CASSPTNGGHTDTQYF.

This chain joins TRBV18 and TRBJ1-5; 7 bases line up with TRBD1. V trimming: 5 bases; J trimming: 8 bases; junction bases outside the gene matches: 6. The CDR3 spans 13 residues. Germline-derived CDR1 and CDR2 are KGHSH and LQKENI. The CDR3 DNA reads TGTGCCAGCTCATTAGGACAGGTTAAGCCCCAGCATTTT. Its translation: CASSLGQVKPQHF.

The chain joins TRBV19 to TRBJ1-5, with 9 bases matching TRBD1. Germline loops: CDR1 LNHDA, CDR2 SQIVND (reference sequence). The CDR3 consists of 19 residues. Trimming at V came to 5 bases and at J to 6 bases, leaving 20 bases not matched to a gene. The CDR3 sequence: CASSAPWTGDYWGVQPQHF. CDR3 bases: TGTGCCAGTAGTGCCCCTTGGACAGGGGACTATTGGGGCGTTCAGCCCCAGCATTTT.

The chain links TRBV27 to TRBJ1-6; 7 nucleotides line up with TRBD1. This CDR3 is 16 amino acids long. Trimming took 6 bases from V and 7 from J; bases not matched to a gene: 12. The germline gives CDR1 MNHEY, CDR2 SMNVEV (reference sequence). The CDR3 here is CASRLRQGVRNSPLHF. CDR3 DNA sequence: TGTGCCAGCAGACTCCGACAGGGAGTAAGGAATTCACCCCTCCACTTT.

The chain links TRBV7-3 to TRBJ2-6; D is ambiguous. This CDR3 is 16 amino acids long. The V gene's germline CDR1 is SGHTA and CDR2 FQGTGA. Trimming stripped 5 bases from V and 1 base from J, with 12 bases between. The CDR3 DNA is TGTGCCAGCAGCCCTCAGGCCTATTCTGGGGCCAACGTCCTGACTTTC. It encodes CASSPQAYSGANVLTF.

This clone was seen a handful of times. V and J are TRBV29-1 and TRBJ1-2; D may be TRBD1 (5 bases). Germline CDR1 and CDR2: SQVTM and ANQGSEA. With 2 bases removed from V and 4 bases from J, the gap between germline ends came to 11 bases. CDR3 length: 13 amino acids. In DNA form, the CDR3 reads TGCAGCGTTGAAAAGGGGCTGGGCTATGGCTACACCTTC. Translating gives CSVEKGLGYGYTF.

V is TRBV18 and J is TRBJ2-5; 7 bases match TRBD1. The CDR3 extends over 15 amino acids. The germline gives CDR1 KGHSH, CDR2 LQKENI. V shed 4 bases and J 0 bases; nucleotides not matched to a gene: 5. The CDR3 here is CASSRPTGYQETQYF. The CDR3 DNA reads TGTGCCAGCTCACGCCCGACAGGGTACCAAGAGACCCAGTACTTC.

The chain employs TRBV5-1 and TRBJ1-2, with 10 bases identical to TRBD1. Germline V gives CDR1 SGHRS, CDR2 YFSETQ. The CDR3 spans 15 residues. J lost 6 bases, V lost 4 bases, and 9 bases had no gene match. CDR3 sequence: CASSPGTGAFHGYTF. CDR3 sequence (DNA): TGCGCCAGCAGCCCTGGGACAGGGGCCTTTCATGGCTACACCTTC.